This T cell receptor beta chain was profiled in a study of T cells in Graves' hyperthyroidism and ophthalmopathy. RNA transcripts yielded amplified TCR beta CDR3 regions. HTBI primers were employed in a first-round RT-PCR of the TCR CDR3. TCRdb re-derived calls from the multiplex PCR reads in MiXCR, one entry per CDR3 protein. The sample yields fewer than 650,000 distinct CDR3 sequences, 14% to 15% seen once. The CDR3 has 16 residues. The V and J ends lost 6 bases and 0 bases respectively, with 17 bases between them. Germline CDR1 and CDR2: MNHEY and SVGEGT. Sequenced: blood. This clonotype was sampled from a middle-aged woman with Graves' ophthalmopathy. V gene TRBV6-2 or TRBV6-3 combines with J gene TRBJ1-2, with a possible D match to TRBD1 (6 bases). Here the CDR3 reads CASRLATGPANYGYTF. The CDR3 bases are TGTGCCAGCAGGCTTGCGACAGGTCCAGCTAACTATGGCTACACCTTC.